Presented here are 17 T cell receptor beta chains from one specimen sequenced in a study of blood T cells in healthy people across ages. Through a sample-barcoded 5' primer and a J-beta primer mix, a second PCR was run for roughly 6 to 11 cycles. TCRdb recomputed calls from the 5' RACE reads with MiXCR, one row per CDR3 protein. Of under 1,100,000 distinct CDR3 sequences listed, approximately 26% were seen once; the top ten hold around 0.75%. These same data were also listed under a study on T cells of mothers and their children.

Source material: blood. These receptors all stem from a girl aged 2 to 10 in good health.

The genes are TRBV28 and TRBJ2-5, with 7 nucleotides matching TRBD1. With the DNA end fitting TRBJ2-7 better, the J assignment may be wrong. Germline V gene lookup returns CDR1 MDHEN and CDR2 SYDVKM. The CDR3 length is 14 residues. The CDR3 bases are TGTGCCAGCAGTCGACTTGACAGGGACTACGAGCAGTACTTC. It is translated as CASSRLDRDYEQYF.

This clonotype has just a few counts. This sequence joins TRBV12-3 or TRBV12-4 and TRBJ2-5; possibly TRBD1 or TRBD2 for D (5 bases each). Trimming took off 7 bases at V and 2 bases at J, with 17 bases between the two ends. This CDR3 region has 15 residues. The CDR3 region has the DNA TGTGCCAGCACCACTAAAGGGACGGAACAAGAGACCCAGTACTTC. Its protein is CASTTKGTEQETQYF.

In its sample, this clonotype was seen a few times. CDR3 in amino acids: CASILTGTNTEAFF. The DNA for the CDR3 is TGTGCCAGCATCTTGACAGGGACGAACACTGAAGCTTTCTTT. The chain employs TRBV3-1 and TRBJ1-1; 7 bases are shared with TRBD1. The CDR3 extends over 14 amino acids. The junction had 6 bases not matched to a gene; V was cut back by 7 bases and J by 1 base. Germline loops: CDR1 LGHDT, CDR2 YNNKEL (reference sequence).

The chain is built from TRBV3-1 and TRBJ2-1; weak D call: TRBD2 (5 bases). The end of the DNA aligns better with TRBJ2-5, so the J call may be wrong. Looked up from germline, CDR1 is LGHDT and CDR2 is YNNKEL (reference sequence). The CDR3 has 11 residues. CDR3 nucleotide sequence: TGTGCCATCGAGAGGGAAGAGACCCAGTACTTC. It encodes CAIEREETQYF.

The chain is built from TRBV29-1 and TRBJ2-1; 7 nucleotides line up with TRBD2. CDR3 length: 12 amino acids. From germline, CDR1 is SQVTM and CDR2 ANQGSEA. The CDR3 coding sequence is TGCTCATGCGGGAGCTCCTACAATGAGCAGTTCTTC. This translates into CSCGSSYNEQFF.

This chain uses TRBV3-1 with TRBJ2-2, with D perhaps TRBD1 (5 bases). This CDR3 is 16 amino acids long. Germline CDR1 LGHDT, CDR2 YNNKEL (reference sequence). The V gene lost 1 base and the J gene lost 5 bases, with 14 bases spanning the gap. The DNA of the CDR3 is TGTGCCAGCAGCCAAGTTGAGACAGTGGGAACCGGGGAGCTGTTTTTT. Protein product: CASSQVETVGTGELFF.

The chain recombines TRBV11-2 with TRBJ2-3; maybe TRBD2 (5 bases). The V end was cut by 5 bases, the J end by 4 bases, with 10 bases between. Germline loops: CDR1 SGHAT, CDR2 FQNNGV. CDR3 length equals 13 residues. CDR3 region: CASSGEGSDTQYF. CDR3 nucleotides: TGTGCCAGCAGCGGCGAGGGTTCAGATACGCAGTATTTT.

There are a few counts of this clonotype. The V and J genes are TRBV15 and TRBJ1-1; D unclear. Germline V gene lookup returns CDR1 LNHNV and CDR2 YYDKDF (reference sequence). V was pared by 8 bases and J by 2 bases, with 9 bases between. CDR3 length: 12 residues. The CDR3 DNA follows: TGTGCCACCGGAGAGCAAAACACTGAAGCTTTCTTT. This encodes CATGEQNTEAFF.

This chain links TRBV7-9 with TRBJ2-5; D not certain. Between the trimmed V and J ends, which lost 5 bases and 1 base, there was a span of 14 bases. Germline loops: CDR1 SEHNR, CDR2 FQNEAQ (reference sequence). The CDR3 is 15 residues long. This CDR3 is CASSPLYSLQETQYF. CDR3 nucleotides: TGTGCCAGCAGCCCCCTCTACTCCCTCCAAGAGACCCAGTACTTC.

The V gene is TRBV20-1, the J gene TRBJ1-1; D not certain. The CDR3 has 11 residues. The V end was cut by 4 bases, the J end by 3 bases, with 6 bases between. Germline V gives CDR1 DFQATT, CDR2 SNEGSKA (reference sequence). In DNA, the CDR3 is TGCAGTGCTATGAGGTACACTGAAGCTTTCTTT. It yields the protein CSAMRYTEAFF.

This clonotype came up once. The chain carries TRBV12-3 or TRBV12-4 and TRBJ1-3; tentative D call: TRBD1 (6 bases). CDR3 length: 16 amino acids. Trimming stripped 3 bases from V and 0 bases from J, with 12 bases between. In nucleotides, the CDR3 is TGTGCCAGCAGTTTCGTTACAGGGAACTCTGGAAACACCATATATTTT. Translated, it gives CASSFVTGNSGNTIYF.

V usage is TRBV15 and J usage is TRBJ1-1; no clear D. Per the germline V gene, CDR1 is LNHNV and CDR2 is YYDKDF (reference sequence). The V gene lost 3 bases and the J gene lost 2 bases, with 16 bases spanning the gap. The length of the CDR3 is 16 residues. For the CDR3, the DNA is TGTGCCACCAGCAGTGGGCTGCGGCTATTTAACACTGAAGCTTTCTTT. It translates to CATSSGLRLFNTEAFF.

The chain joins TRBV20-1 to TRBJ2-3; weak D call: TRBD2 (6 bases). Looked up from germline, CDR1 is DFQATT and CDR2 is SNEGSKA (reference sequence). This CDR3 has 14 residues. This CDR3 is CSVMGGVATDTQYF. The CDR3 DNA is TGCAGCGTCATGGGGGGAGTGGCGACAGATACGCAGTATTTT.

The rearrangement joins TRBV25-1 to TRBJ2-7; D gene ambiguous. Germline values: CDR1 MGHDK, CDR2 SYGVNS. The V end lost 1 base, the J end lost 7 bases, and 17 bases lay between the germline ends. The CDR3 contains 15 residues. The CDR3 nucleotides read TGTGCCAGCAGTGAATCGTCGGCCTCACCTCGGGAGCAGTACTTC. This gives the protein CASSESSASPREQYF.

This clonotype was picked up a small number of times. The rearrangement links TRBV29-1 to TRBJ2-1, with D perhaps TRBD1 (5 bases). The CDR3 runs to 12 residues. Germline V gives CDR1 SQVTM, CDR2 ANQGSEA. Trimming removed 5 bases at V and 8 bases at J, with 13 bases between. The CDR3 bases are TGCAGCGTTTTATTGTCAGGGTATGAGCAGTTCTTC. It yields the protein CSVLLSGYEQFF.

The chain is built from TRBV7-6 and TRBJ2-7; 13 bases match TRBD2. The CDR3 extends over 18 amino acids. V trimming: 3 bases; J trimming: 3 bases; junction bases outside the gene matches: 11. Germline V gene data show CDR1 as SGHVS and CDR2 as FNYEAQ. The CDR3 sequence is CASSLGTSGRGPLYEQYF. The CDR3 nucleotides are TGTGCCAGCAGCTTGGGTACTAGCGGGAGGGGGCCCCTCTACGAGCAGTACTTC.

This clonotype was seen a handful of times. The chain uses TRBV7-9 and TRBJ2-5, with D perhaps TRBD1 or TRBD2 (5 bases each). This CDR3 has 15 amino acids. Germline loops: CDR1 SEHNR, CDR2 FQNEAQ (reference sequence). V lost 5 bases, J lost 4 bases, and 17 bases lay in between. The chain's CDR3 is CASSQIRDPVETQYF. The CDR3 coding sequence is TGTGCCAGCAGCCAGATCCGGGACCCCGTAGAGACCCAGTACTTC.